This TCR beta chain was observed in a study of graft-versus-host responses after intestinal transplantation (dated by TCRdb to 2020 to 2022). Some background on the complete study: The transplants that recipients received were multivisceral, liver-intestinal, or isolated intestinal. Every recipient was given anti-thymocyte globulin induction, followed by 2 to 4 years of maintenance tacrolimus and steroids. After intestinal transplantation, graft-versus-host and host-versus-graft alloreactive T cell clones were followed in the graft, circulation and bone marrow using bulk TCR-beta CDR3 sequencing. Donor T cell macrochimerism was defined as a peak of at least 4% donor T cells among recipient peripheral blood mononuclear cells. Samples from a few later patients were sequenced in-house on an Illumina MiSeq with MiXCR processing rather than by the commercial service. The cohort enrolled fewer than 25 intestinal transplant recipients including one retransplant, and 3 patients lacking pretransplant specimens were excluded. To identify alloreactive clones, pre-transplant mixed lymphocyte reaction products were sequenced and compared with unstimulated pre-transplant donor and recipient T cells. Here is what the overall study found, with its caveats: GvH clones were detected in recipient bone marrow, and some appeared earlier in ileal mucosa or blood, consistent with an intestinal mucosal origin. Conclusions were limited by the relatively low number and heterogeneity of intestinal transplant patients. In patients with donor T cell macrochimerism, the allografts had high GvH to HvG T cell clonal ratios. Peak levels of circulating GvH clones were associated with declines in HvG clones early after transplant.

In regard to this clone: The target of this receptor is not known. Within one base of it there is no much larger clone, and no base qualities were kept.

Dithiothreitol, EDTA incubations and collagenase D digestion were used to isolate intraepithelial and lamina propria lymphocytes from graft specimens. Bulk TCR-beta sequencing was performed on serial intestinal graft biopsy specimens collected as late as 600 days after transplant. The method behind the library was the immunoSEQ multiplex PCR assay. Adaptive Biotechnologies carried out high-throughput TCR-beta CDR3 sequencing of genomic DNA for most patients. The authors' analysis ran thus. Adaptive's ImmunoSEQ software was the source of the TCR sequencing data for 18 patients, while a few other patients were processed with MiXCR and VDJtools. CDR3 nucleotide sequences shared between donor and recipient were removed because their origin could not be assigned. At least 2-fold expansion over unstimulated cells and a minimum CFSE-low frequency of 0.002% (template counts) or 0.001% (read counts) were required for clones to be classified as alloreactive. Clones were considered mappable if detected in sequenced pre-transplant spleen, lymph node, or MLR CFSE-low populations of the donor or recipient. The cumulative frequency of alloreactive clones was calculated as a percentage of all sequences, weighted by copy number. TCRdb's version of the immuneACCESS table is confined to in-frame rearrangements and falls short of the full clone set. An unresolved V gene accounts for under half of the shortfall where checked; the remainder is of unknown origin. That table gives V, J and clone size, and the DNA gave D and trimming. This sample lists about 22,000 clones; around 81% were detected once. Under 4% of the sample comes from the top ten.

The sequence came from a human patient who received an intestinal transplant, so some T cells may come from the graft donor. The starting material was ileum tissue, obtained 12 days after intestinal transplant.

The CDR3: CASSLVLGGTDTQYF. The DNA sequence is as follows: TGTGCCAGCAGCTTAGTGCTAGGAGGCACAGATACGCAGTATTTT. This receptor chain uses TRBV7-3 and TRBJ2-3, with no confident D gene call. CDR1 and CDR2 are read off the germline V gene as SGHTA and FQGTGA. From the cysteine through the phenylalanine, the CDR3 covers 15 amino acids. The sequence is cut down to CDR3 DNA, 45 bases in frame from base 1. V gives up 2 bases and J gives up 1 base, and the segment between their germline ends measures 10 bases.